This T cell receptor beta chain was captured by sequencing in a study of beta chain features in type 1 diabetes. Findings and limits, study-wide: TCRB repertoires of naive, central memory and Treg cells appeared more similar among patients than among healthy donors. All four CD4+ subsets of Type 1 diabetes patients contained TCRB CDR3s that were moderately but significantly shorter.

Reverse transcription of all isolated RNA meant that expressed TCRB transcripts were sequenced. Sequencing used immunoSEQ multiplex PCR; TCRdb keeps in-frame clones, though not all of them. This table has tens of thousands of clones, just under 65% appearing once. This clone was observed a single time. Its antigen is unidentified. Cell sorting via CD45RO/CCR7/CD25/CD127/CD95/CD27 was performed to obtain CD4+ naive, central memory, regulatory and stem cell-like memory cells. Input material: stem cell memory CD4+ T cells from blood. This TCR was sampled from a woman between 25 and 40 years old with type 1 diabetes.

The CDR3, as DNA: TGCGCCAGCAGCTTGTTCGGGGTGAACACTGAAGCTTTCTTT. Translation: CASSLFGVNTEAFF. The rearrangement links TRBV5-1 to TRBJ1-1; no definite D call. The V end was cut by 1 base, the J end by 0 bases, with 7 bases between. Germline V gives CDR1 SGHRS, CDR2 YFSETQ. This CDR3 is built from 14 residues.